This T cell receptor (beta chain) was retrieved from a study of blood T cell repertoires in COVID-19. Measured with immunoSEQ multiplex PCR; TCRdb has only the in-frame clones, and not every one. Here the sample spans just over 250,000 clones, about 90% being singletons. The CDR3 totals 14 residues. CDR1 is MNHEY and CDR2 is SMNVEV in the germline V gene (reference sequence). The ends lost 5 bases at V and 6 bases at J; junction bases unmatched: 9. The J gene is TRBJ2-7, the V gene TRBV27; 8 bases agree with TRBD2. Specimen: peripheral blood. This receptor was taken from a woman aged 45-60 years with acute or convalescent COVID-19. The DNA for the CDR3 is TGTGCCAGCAGTATAGCGGGGTACGGCTCCGAGCAGTACTTC. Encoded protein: CASSIAGYGSEQYF.